This T cell receptor (beta chain) emerged from a study of blood T cell repertoires in COVID-19. Study details: Sample material is recorded as cDNA or gDNA derived from T cells, B-cell-depleted T cells, or PBMCs.

In its sample, this clone was seen a few times. Original processing notes: Estimates of nucleated cell counts were drawn from the amplification of reference gene primers. The assay was immunoSEQ multiplex PCR, and TCRdb's table has in-frame clones only and misses some. Clonal size and the V and J genes are those of that table, whereas D and trimming came from the DNA. The data show under 300,000 clones, 70% to 85% seen once. The receptor's source is a woman in her thirties or forties with active or convalescent COVID-19. What was sequenced was peripheral blood.

CDR3 bases: TGCAGCGTTGATGTCGGGGGACTGAACACTGAAGCTTTCTTT. Its protein is CSVDVGGLNTEAFF. The V call is TRBV29-1, the J call TRBJ1-1; perhaps TRBD1 as D (5 bases). This CDR3 is built from 14 residues. Trimming removed 3 bases from V and 0 bases from J, with 11 bases in between. The germline CDR1 and CDR2 sequences are SQVTM and ANQGSEA.